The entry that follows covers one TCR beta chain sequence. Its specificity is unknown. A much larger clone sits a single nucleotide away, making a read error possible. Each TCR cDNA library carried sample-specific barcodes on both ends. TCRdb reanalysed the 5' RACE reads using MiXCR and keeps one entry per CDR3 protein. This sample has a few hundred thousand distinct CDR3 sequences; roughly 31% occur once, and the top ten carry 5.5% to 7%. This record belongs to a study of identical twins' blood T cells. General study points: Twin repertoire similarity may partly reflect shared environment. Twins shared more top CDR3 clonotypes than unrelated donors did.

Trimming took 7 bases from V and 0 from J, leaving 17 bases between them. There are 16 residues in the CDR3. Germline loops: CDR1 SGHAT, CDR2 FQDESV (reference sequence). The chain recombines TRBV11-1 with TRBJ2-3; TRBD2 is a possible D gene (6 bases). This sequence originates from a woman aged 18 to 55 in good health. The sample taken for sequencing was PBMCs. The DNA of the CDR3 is TGTGCCAGCATCTTGGGGCGGGGCCTTAGCACAGATACGCAGTATTTT. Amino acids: CASILGRGLSTDTQYF.